This passage covers 18 T cell receptor beta chains from one sample sequenced in a study of blood T cell repertoires in COVID-19. The protocol was immunoSEQ multiplex PCR, while the TCRdb copy is restricted to in-frame clones and leaves out a portion. The table shows 250,000 or so clones, with approximately 84% occurring only once. Material: peripheral blood. Receptor source: an elderly woman with acute or convalescent COVID-19.

This clone turned up a few times. V is TRBV2 and J is TRBJ1-2, with 10 nucleotides matching TRBD1. The CDR3 loop spans 13 amino acids. Looked up from germline, CDR1 is SNHLY and CDR2 is FYNNEI. V shed 8 bases and J 7 bases; nucleotides not matched to a gene: 7. CDR3 residues: CASRPGTGVGYTF. The CDR3 DNA reads TGTGCCAGCCGTCCCGGGACAGGGGTTGGCTACACCTTC. Based on the CDR3 plus reference TRBV2 and TRBJ1-2, the full variable domain is EPEVTQTPSHQVTQMGQEVILRCVPISNHLYFYWYRQILGQKVEFLVSFYNNEISEKSEIFDDQFSVERPDGSNFTLKIRSTKLEDSAMYFCASRPGTGVGYTFGSGTRLTVV.

This clone was detected once. V and J are TRBV5-1 and TRBJ2-1, with a weak D call TRBD1 (6 bases). This CDR3 has 13 amino acids. V shed 0 bases and J shed 9 bases, with 10 bases lying between them. Germline V gene data show CDR1 as SGHRS and CDR2 as YFSETQ. The CDR3 region is CASSLAQGGEQFF. CDR3 sequence (DNA): TGCGCCAGCAGCTTGGCACAGGGTGGTGAGCAGTTCTTC.

The chain joins TRBV15 to TRBJ2-1; 9 bases line up with TRBD2. The trim removed 0 bases at V and 0 bases at J, leaving 3 bases unmatched. Germline CDR1 is LNHNV and CDR2 is YYDKDF (reference sequence). CDR3 length equals 17 residues. CDR3 amino acids: CATSRDPAGGSYNEQFF. In DNA form, the CDR3 reads TGTGCCACCAGCAGAGATCCAGCGGGAGGCTCCTACAATGAGCAGTTCTTC.

The CDR3 DNA sequence: TGTGCCAGCAGCCTGGGACAGATAAGCACAGATACGCAGTATTTT. Amino acid sequence: CASSLGQISTDTQYF. The chain recombines TRBV7-9 with TRBJ2-3, with 7 bases aligning to TRBD1. The CDR3 contains 15 residues. V was clipped by 5 bases and J by 0 bases; unmatched bases: 5. Germline assignment: CDR1 SEHNR and CDR2 FQNEAQ (reference sequence).

CDR3 loop: CASSFQYLDEQFF. The CDR3 DNA follows: TGTGCCAGCAGCTTTCAGTATTTGGATGAGCAGTTCTTC. The chain combines TRBV7-2 with TRBJ2-1; D unresolved. The V end was cut by 3 bases, the J end by 8 bases, with 11 bases between. The CDR3 runs 13 residues. CDR1 SGHTA and CDR2 FQGNSA come from the germline V gene.

The genes are TRBV6-5 and TRBJ2-7, with TRBD1 matching 9 bases. Germline V gives CDR1 MNHEY, CDR2 SVGAGI. This CDR3 region has 13 residues. Losses at the gene ends were 7 bases for V and 6 bases for J; bases not matched to a gene: 7. The CDR3 spells CASIQGQGGEQYF. CDR3 nucleotide sequence: TGTGCCAGCATCCAGGGACAGGGCGGCGAGCAGTACTTC.

The CDR3 protein is CASSIITGLNTEAFF. The CDR3 DNA sequence: TGTGCCAGTAGTATTATAACAGGGTTGAACACTGAAGCTTTCTTT. This sequence joins TRBV19 and TRBJ1-1; D is perhaps TRBD1 (6 bases). V lost 3 bases to trimming and J lost 0 bases, with 11 bases between them. The CDR3 sequence is 15 residues long. Germline CDR1 reads LNHDA; CDR2 reads SQIVND (reference sequence).

This clone was recorded only once. V gene TRBV4-2 combines with J gene TRBJ2-5; TRBD2 is a possible D gene (6 bases). This CDR3 has 15 amino acids. CDR1 and CDR2 from the germline V gene are LGHNA and YNFKEQ. Trimming removed 1 base from V and 5 bases from J, with 14 bases in between. CDR3 in DNA: TGTGCCAGCAGCCAAGGAGTAACTGGAGGGGAGACCCAGTACTTC. It yields the protein CASSQGVTGGETQYF.

The V gene is TRBV3-1 (or the pseudogene TRBV3-2), the J gene TRBJ2-3; 10 bases align to TRBD2. V gave up 4 bases and J gave up 5 bases; unmatched junction bases: 3. CDR1 LGHDT and CDR2 YNNKEL come from the germline V gene (reference sequence). The CDR3 has 14 amino acids. The CDR3 DNA reads TGTGCCAGCAGCCCCGGGACTAGCGTAGATACGCAGTATTTT. Its protein is CASSPGTSVDTQYF.

This sequence joins TRBV5-1 and TRBJ2-3, with 10 bases that match TRBD1. The germline V gene has CDR1 SGHRS and CDR2 YFSETQ. V lost 6 bases and J lost 3; bases outside the gene matches: 4. The CDR3 totals 14 residues. The CDR3 region is CASISGQGTDTQYF. The CDR3, as DNA: TGCGCCAGCATCTCGGGACAGGGGACAGATACGCAGTATTTT.

The chain carries TRBV4-2 and TRBJ2-1; D is possibly TRBD2 (6 bases). Trimming removed 0 bases at V and 7 bases at J, with 16 bases between. The CDR3 is 16 amino acids. CDR1 is LGHNA and CDR2 is YNFKEQ in the germline V gene. CDR3 coding DNA: TGTGCCAGCAGCCAAGACTTCCGGACTACGACAAATGAGCAGTTCTTC. Residues: CASSQDFRTTTNEQFF.

This chain links TRBV5-1 with TRBJ1-5, with 8 positions matching TRBD1. This CDR3 is built from 14 residues. Trimming cost V 4 bases and J 7 bases; bases outside gene matches: 7. CDR1 SGHRS and CDR2 YFSETQ come from the germline V gene. CDR3 sequence reads: CASSEQGGQQPQHF. The CDR3 nucleotides read TGCGCCAGCAGCGAACAGGGGGGACAACAGCCCCAGCATTTT.

In DNA form, the CDR3 reads TGTGCCAGCAGCTTGTATGGGGGCGGAAACACTGAAGCTTTCTTT. It yields the protein CASSLYGGGNTEAFF. The chain links TRBV5-5 to TRBJ1-1; D may be TRBD1 (6 bases). The V gene lost 1 base and the J gene lost 2 bases, with 12 bases spanning the gap. The CDR3 has 15 residues. Germline V gene sequence: CDR1 SGHKS, CDR2 YYEKEE (reference sequence).

This sequence joins TRBV30 and TRBJ1-5; 7 nucleotides line up with TRBD1. V shed 7 bases and J 0 bases; nucleotides not matched to a gene: 6. Germline loops: CDR1 GTSNPN, CDR2 SVGIG (reference sequence). The CDR3 length is 14 residues. In nucleotides, the CDR3 is TGTGCCTACCAGACAGGGAATAGCAATCAGCCCCAGCATTTT. As protein: CAYQTGNSNQPQHF.

This sequence joins TRBV6-6 and TRBJ2-1; tentatively, D is TRBD2 (6 bases). Germline V CDR1 and CDR2: MNHNY, SVGAGI (reference sequence). The CDR3 sequence is 15 residues long. V gave up 6 bases and J gave up 8 bases, with 20 bases separating them. The CDR3 loop is CASSPVGLAVHEQFF. The CDR3 bases are TGTGCCAGCAGCCCTGTGGGACTCGCAGTCCATGAGCAGTTCTTC.

The chain combines TRBV18 with TRBJ1-1, with TRBD1 matching 8 bases. CDR3 length: 15 amino acids. Germline CDR1 is KGHSH and CDR2 is LQKENI. After removal of 4 bases from V and 5 bases from J, the junction contained 9 bases not matched to a gene. This CDR3 reads CASSRYRGGETEAFF. The CDR3 nucleotides read TGTGCCAGCTCACGTTACAGGGGGGGCGAAACTGAAGCTTTCTTT.

This clone has only a few counts. The chain uses TRBV5-6 and TRBJ1-3, with 8 bases aligning to TRBD1. Trimming took 3 bases from V and 0 from J; bases not matched to a gene: 5. The CDR3 spans 16 residues. Germline lookup yields CDR1 SGHDT and CDR2 YYEEEE. The CDR3 sequence is CASSWDRQSSGNTIYF. CDR3 nucleotides: TGTGCCAGCAGCTGGGACAGGCAGAGCTCTGGAAACACCATATATTTT.

The chain combines TRBV5-4 with TRBJ1-2; no definite D call. Germline V CDR1 and CDR2: SGHNT, YYREEE (reference sequence). V lost 4 bases, J lost 5 bases, and 15 bases lay in between. This CDR3 region has 14 residues. This CDR3 reads CASSPGIPGYGYTF. CDR3 sequence (DNA): TGTGCCAGCAGCCCCGGGATCCCGGGGTATGGCTACACCTTC.